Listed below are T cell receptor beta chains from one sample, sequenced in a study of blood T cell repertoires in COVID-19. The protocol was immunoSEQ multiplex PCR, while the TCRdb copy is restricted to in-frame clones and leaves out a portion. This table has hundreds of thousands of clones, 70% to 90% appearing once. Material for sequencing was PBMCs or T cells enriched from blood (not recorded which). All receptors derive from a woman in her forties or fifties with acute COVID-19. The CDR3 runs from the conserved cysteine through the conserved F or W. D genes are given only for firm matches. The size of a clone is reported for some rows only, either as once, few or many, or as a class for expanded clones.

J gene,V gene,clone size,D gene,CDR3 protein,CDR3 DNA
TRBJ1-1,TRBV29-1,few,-,CSVDSGTEAFF,TGCAGCGTTGATTCGGGCACTGAAGCTTTCTTT
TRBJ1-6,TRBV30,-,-,CAWTGALSSYNSPLHF,TGTGCCTGGACCGGAGCGCTGAGCTCCTATAATTCACCCCTCCACTTT
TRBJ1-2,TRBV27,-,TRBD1,CASSSGQGPGYTF,TGTGCCAGCAGTTCCGGACAGGGGCCGGGCTACACCTTC
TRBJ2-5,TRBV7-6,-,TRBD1,CASSQTGVETQYF,TGTGCCAGCAGCCAAACAGGGGTTGAGACCCAGTACTTC
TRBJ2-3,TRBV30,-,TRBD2,CAWSPGLARPDTQYF,TGTGCCTGGTCTCCGGGACTAGCTCGCCCAGATACGCAGTATTTT
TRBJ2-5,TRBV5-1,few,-,CASSTGGSQETQYF,TGCGCCAGCAGCACGGGGGGCTCCCAAGAGACCCAGTACTTC
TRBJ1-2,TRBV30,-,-,CAWRSPGLRTPGNRYTF,TGTGCCTGGAGGTCTCCGGGACTGAGAACCCCCGGCAATCGCTACACCTTC
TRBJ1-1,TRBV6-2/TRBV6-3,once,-,CASSYGGPRMNTEAFF,TGTGCCAGCAGTTATGGTGGGCCCCGCATGAACACTGAAGCTTTCTTT
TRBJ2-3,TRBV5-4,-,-,CASSLYRGSDTQYF,TGTGCCAGCAGCCTATACCGGGGGTCAGATACGCAGTATTTT
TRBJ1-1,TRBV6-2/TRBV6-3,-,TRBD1,CASSKRTGAGTEAFF,TGTGCCAGCAGTAAAAGGACAGGAGCAGGGACTGAAGCTTTCTTT
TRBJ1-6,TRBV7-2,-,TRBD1,CASLRDRYNSPLHF,TGTGCCAGCTTAAGGGACAGATATAATTCACCCCTCCACTTT
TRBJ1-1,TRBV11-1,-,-,CASTNRRENTEAFF,TGTGCCAGCACCAATCGCAGGGAGAACACTGAAGCTTTCTTT
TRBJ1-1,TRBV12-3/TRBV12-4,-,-,CASTGGGNTEAFF,TGTGCCAGCACTGGGGGGGGGAACACTGAAGCTTTCTTT
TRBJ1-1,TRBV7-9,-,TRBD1,CASSQGTGQDQAFF,TGTGCCAGCAGCCAAGGGACAGGGCAGGATCAAGCTTTCTTT
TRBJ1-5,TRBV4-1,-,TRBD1,CASSQTGVKGQPQHF,TGCGCCAGCAGCCAAACAGGGGTAAAAGGTCAGCCCCAGCATTTT
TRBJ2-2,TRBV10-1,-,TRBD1,CASSAPQGQNTGELFF,TGCGCCAGCAGTGCTCCACAGGGGCAAAACACCGGGGAGCTGTTTTTT
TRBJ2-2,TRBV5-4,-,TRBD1,CASSLGAGGWTGELFF,TGTGCCAGCAGCTTGGGGGCAGGGGGCTGGACCGGGGAGCTGTTTTTT
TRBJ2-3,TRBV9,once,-,CASSVGGVGTDTQYF,TGTGCCAGCAGCGTAGGCGGGGTTGGCACAGATACGCAGTATTTT
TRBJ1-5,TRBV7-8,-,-,CASSLGRDQPQHF,TGTGCCAGCAGCTTAGGCAGGGATCAGCCCCAGCATTTT
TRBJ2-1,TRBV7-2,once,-,CASKHREYPGFYNEQFF,TGTGCCAGCAAGCACAGGGAGTACCCGGGGTTCTACAATGAGCAGTTCTTC
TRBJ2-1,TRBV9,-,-,CASSVIVKGEQFF,TGTGCCAGCAGCGTTATCGTCAAGGGGGAGCAGTTCTTC
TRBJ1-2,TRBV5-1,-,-,CASSASPGGEGYTF,TGCGCCAGCAGCGCCTCTCCCGGTGGAGAAGGCTACACCTTC
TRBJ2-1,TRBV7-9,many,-,CASSPRTAYNEQFF,TGTGCCAGCAGCCCTCGGACAGCGTACAATGAGCAGTTCTTC
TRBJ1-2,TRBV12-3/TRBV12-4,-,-,CASSLDLYGYTF,TGTGCCAGCAGTTTAGATCTCTATGGCTACACCTTC
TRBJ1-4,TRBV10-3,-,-,CAISETGSHEKLFF,TGTGCCATCAGTGAGACAGGGTCGCATGAAAAACTGTTTTTT
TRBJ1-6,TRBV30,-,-,CAWSKRDIGPTLHF,TGTGCCTGGAGCAAACGGGACATCGGCCCTACCCTCCACTTT
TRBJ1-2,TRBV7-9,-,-,CASSLKYEDYGYTF,TGTGCCAGCAGCTTAAAGTATGAGGACTATGGCTACACCTTC
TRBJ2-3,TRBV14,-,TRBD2,CASSQEGGGAGDTQYF,TGTGCCAGCAGCCAAGAAGGCGGGGGGGCCGGAGATACGCAGTATTTT
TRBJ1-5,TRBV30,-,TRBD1,CAWAGTGLQPQHF,TGTGCCTGGGCCGGGACAGGGCTTCAGCCCCAGCATTTT
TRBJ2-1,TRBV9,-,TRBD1,CASSVSGTGYNEQFF,TGTGCCAGCAGCGTCTCCGGGACAGGGTACAATGAGCAGTTCTTC
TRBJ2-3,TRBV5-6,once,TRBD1,CASSSTGTGFPEADTQYF,TGTGCCAGCAGCTCAACCGGGACAGGGTTTCCGGAGGCAGATACGCAGTATTTT
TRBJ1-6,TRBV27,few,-,CASSFGARGNSPLHF,TGTGCCAGCAGTTTCGGTGCCAGGGGCAATTCACCCCTCCACTTT
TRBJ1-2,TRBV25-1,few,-,CASSGDSYGYTF,TGTGCCAGCAGTGGGGACTCCTATGGCTACACCTTC
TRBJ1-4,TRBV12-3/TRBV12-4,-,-,CASSHPDSLVF,TGTGCCAGCAGTCACCCGGACAGCCTCGTTTTT
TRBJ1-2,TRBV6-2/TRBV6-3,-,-,CASSYGQGHGYTF,TGTGCCAGCAGTTACGGGCAGGGTCATGGCTACACCTTC
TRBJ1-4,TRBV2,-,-,CASSATSGQTGKLFF,TGTGCCAGCAGCGCCACCTCGGGACAAACGGGGAAACTGTTTTTT
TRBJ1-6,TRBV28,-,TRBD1,CASSGQGVNFSYNSPLHF,TGTGCCAGCAGCGGACAGGGGGTTAACTTCTCCTATAATTCACCCCTCCACTTT
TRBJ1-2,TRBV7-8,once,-,CASSLGLTATNYGYTF,TGTGCCAGCAGCTTAGGGTTGACAGCCACTAACTATGGCTACACCTTC
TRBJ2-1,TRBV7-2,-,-,CASSPDSSAVYNEQFF,TGTGCCAGCAGCCCCGACTCTAGCGCCGTCTACAATGAGCAGTTCTTC
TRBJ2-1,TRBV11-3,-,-,CASSPSRTDFSYNEQFF,TGTGCCAGCAGCCCCTCCCGGACAGACTTCTCCTACAATGAGCAGTTCTTC
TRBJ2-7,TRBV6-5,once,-,CASSRKPDSYEQYF,TGTGCCAGCAGTCGGAAACCCGACAGCTACGAGCAGTACTTC
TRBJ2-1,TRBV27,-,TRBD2,CASSSVKAGDNEQFF,TGTGCCAGCAGTTCGGTAAAGGCGGGGGACAATGAGCAGTTCTTC
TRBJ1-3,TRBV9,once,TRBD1,CASSGPQGISGNTIYF,TGTGCCAGCAGCGGGCCACAGGGGATTTCTGGAAACACCATATATTTT
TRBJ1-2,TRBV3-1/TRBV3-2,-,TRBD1,CASSQGPDRGDGYTF,TGTGCCAGCAGCCAAGGGCCAGACAGGGGGGACGGCTACACCTTC
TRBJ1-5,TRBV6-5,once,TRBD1,CASSSTGGNQPQHF,TGTGCCAGCAGTTCCACAGGGGGCAATCAGCCCCAGCATTTT
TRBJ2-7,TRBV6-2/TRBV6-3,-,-,CASSSQVSYSYEQYF,TGTGCCAGCAGTTCCCAGGTATCCTACTCCTACGAGCAGTACTTC
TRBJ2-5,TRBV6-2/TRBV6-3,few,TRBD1,CASSRPWDRGRLETQYF,TGTGCCAGCAGCCGACCCTGGGACAGGGGGCGTCTGGAGACCCAGTACTTC
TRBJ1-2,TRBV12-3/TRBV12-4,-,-,CASSLGERYGYTF,TGTGCCAGCAGTTTGGGAGAACGGTATGGCTACACCTTC
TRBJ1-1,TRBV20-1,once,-,CSARPGGEAFF,TGCAGTGCTAGACCCGGGGGTGAAGCTTTCTTT
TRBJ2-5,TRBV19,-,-,CASSITGSPKETQYF,TGTGCCAGTAGTATTACGGGGAGCCCGAAGGAGACCCAGTACTTC
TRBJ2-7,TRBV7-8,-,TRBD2,CASSGPGTTGATEQYF,TGTGCCAGCAGCGGACCCGGGACTACGGGCGCAACCGAGCAGTACTTC
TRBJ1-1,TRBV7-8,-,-,CASSPERRGRMNTEAFF,TGTGCCAGCAGCCCAGAAAGGAGGGGACGGATGAACACTGAAGCTTTCTTT
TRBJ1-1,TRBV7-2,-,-,CASTAGSSNTEAFF,TGTGCCAGCACCGCCGGGTCTAGTAACACTGAAGCTTTCTTT
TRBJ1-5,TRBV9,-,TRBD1,CASSVGRDRGQSIQPQHF,TGTGCCAGCAGCGTAGGACGGGACAGGGGGCAGTCCATTCAGCCCCAGCATTTT